The clone carrying this TCR beta chain was found a few times. The antigen is unknown. Only in-frame clones appear in the TCRdb table, and some are missing; sequencing was by immunoSEQ multiplex PCR. The table has more than 45,000 clones, about nine tenths seen once; the top ten hold 18%. This sample is drawn from a study of T cells in localized non-small cell lung cancer. Study findings and constraints: An association was observed between higher blood T cell density and longer overall survival.

This CDR3 is 18 amino acids long. Trimming removed 4 bases from V and 3 bases from J, with 23 bases in between. The germline CDR1 and CDR2 sequences are SGHRS and YFSETQ. Source: peripheral blood, taken before any cancer treatment. The chain recombines TRBV5-1 with TRBJ2-1, with D tentatively TRBD1 or TRBD2 (6 bases each). This sequence was found in a male donor at least 60 years old with stage III squamous cell lung carcinoma. CDR3 residues: CASSHPPPGEDSYNEQFF. The CDR3 region has the DNA TGCGCCAGCAGCCACCCCCCCCCGGGGGAGGACAGCTACAATGAGCAGTTCTTC.